Detailed here is one T cell receptor (beta chain). Its antigen is currently unknown. Trimming cost V 1 base and J 9 bases; bases outside gene matches: 11. From germline, CDR1 is MNHEY and CDR2 SMNVEV (reference sequence). This CDR3 is built from 16 residues. This entry belongs to a study of shared clonotypes between healthy human individuals. About the study: CD4 naive cells filled three plates per donor, CD4 memory three, CD8 naive two and CD8 memory one.

Terminally differentiated effector memory CD45RA+ cells were left out of the naive CD8 fraction, which was CD45RO-negative and positively selected for CCR7. In the study's own analysis: Quality scores were absent from the junction-only immunoSEQ sequences, so filtering differed. Libraries were prepared by immunoSEQ multiplex PCR; TCRdb keeps only in-frame clonotypes and omits some of them. The DNA gave D and trimming, while V, J and clone size come from that table. Of some 2,100,000 clones in the sample, 85% to 95% are singletons; the top ten hold more than 1.5%. Regarding the study as a whole: Sampling included only blood; tissue repertoires likely differ. Clonotype sharing levels among donors were expected to vary with sequencing depth.

The sample was naive CD8+ T cells from PBMCs. The source of this sequence is a man between 18 and 35 years old in good health. Some clones in this sample may be carry-over from other donors' samples. The V and J genes are TRBV27 and TRBJ1-2; TRBD1 aligns across 10 bases. CDR3 amino acids: CASSLYYGTGVVSYTF. CDR3 in DNA: TGTGCCAGCAGTTTATATTATGGGACAGGGGTAGTTAGCTACACCTTC.